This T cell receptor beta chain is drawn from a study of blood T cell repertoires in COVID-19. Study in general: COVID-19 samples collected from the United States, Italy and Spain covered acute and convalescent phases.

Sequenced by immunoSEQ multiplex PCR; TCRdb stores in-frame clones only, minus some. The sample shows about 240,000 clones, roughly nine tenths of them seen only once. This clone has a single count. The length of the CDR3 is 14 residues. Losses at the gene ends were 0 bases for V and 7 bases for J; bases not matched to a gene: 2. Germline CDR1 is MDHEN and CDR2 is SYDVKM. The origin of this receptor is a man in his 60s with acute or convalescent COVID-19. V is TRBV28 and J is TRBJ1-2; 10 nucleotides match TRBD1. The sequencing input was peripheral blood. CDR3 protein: CASSLWGTGVGYTF. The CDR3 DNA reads TGTGCCAGCAGTTTATGGGGGACAGGGGTTGGCTACACCTTC.